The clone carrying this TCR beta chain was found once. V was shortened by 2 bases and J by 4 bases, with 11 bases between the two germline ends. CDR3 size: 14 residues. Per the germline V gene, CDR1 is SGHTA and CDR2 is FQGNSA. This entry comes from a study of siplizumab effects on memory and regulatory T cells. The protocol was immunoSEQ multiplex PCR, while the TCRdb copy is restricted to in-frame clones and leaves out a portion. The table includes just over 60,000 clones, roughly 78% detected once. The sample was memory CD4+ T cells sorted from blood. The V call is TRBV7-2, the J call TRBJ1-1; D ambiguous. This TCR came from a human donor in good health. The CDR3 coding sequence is TGTGCCAGCAGCTTACAAGGGTTGACCACTGAAGCTTTCTTT. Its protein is CASSLQGLTTEAFF.